This is a list of T cell receptor beta chains from one sample in a study of identical twins. One entry per CDR3 protein results from TCRdb running MiXCR on the 5' RACE reads. This sample has 1.5 million or so distinct CDR3 sequences; around 29% occur once, and the top ten carry over 0.25%. The sequenced sample consisted of cord blood. The receptors come from a newborn girl in good health. CDR3s include the opening cysteine and the closing phenylalanine or tryptophan.

V gene,CDR3 protein
TRBV7-2,CASSLVSTSGALSTDMQYF
TRBV16,CASSPGARVGEQYF
TRBV10-3,CAISESEDRTQYF
TRBV29-1,CSVDRAHNYGYTF
TRBV6-6,CASSYSLAGGNTDTQYF
TRBV21-1,CASSNGGSGTSAYEQYF
TRBV10-3,CAISGWGRTEAFF
TRBV3-1,CASSFNGGSYNSPLHF
TRBV6-6,CASREGAQVYGYTF
TRBV20-1,CSARDPLSGDPYEQYF
TRBV7-2,CASSFSSGDPYSYVQYF
TRBV14,CASSQDWAIWSSYNEQFF
TRBV5-1,CASSLVETQDNYGYTF
TRBV18,CASSPFGGRVSYEQYF
TRBV28,CASTRRGTRNEKLFF
TRBV5-1,CASSLLQGTYEQYF
TRBV9,CASSVEVQGTYGYTF
TRBV18,CASSPGANYNEQFF
TRBV7-9,CASSLLRGPSTDTQYF
TRBV29-1,CSVTGGYEQYF
TRBV12-3/TRBV12-4,CASSLAGTDYEQYF
TRBV7-9,CASSPSGNQETQYF
TRBV11-2,CASSPRPRLAKNIQYF
TRBV4-1,CASSQGVRTGSTDTQYF
TRBV7-8,CASSPLYSGQRGTEAFF
TRBV5-5,CASSLAFAADLEKLFF
TRBV14,CASSQMGTVYNEQFF
TRBV20-1,CSARDPTSGAYNEQFF
TRBV2,CASPLRESTDTQYF
TRBV20-1,CSAAENTRQYF
TRBV27,CASTDWGGEQFF
TRBV12-5,CASGSGSSYEQYF
TRBV6-1,CASSALEGYPGQFF
TRBV5-1,CASSRAGATDTQYF
TRBV12-3/TRBV12-4,CASSRQGSGPETQYF
TRBV4-1,CASSRLAGGFAEAFF
TRBV11-2,CASSLGLLFQVPKYEQYF
TRBV11-2,CASSRVDSPLHF
TRBV19,CASSIAQPGGYTF
TRBV5-1,CASSPTGTSGSLADTQYF
TRBV18,CASSPGRGPQHF
TRBV4-2,CASSQEGNIQYF
TRBV9,CASSVDLAGGTDTQYF
TRBV20-1,CSAGGGQSSYNEQFF
TRBV20-1,CSAPGTYAQETQYF
TRBV20-1,CSARVRAGTYNEQFF
TRBV3-1,CASSHTGGHDTQYF
TRBV2,CASKRTTYEQYF
TRBV27,CASSSLQGRGTEAFF
TRBV7-6,CASSSKTSVHEQYF
TRBV2,CAILRLGRGETQYF
TRBV5-1,CASRSWVGGLYEQYF
TRBV3-1,CASSHRQPNTEAFF
TRBV5-1,CASSLAPGSDEQYF
TRBV3-1,CASSLSRKTSGRLLRQYF
TRBV5-8,CASSSATGQGPYF
TRBV28,CASSHLRDSNGYTF
TRBV5-4,CASSSYREENSPLHF
TRBV20-1,CSARAPALHF
TRBV25-1,CASSEYWDDGEDTQYF